This TCR beta chain emerged from a study of T cells after somatic rescue of genetic block. This CDR3 region has 14 residues. Germline CDR1 and CDR2: SGHNT and YYREEE (reference sequence). The V end lost 4 bases, the J end lost 7 bases, and 15 bases lay between the germline ends. The table came from immunoSEQ multiplex PCR; TCRdb's copy has only in-frame clones and leaves some out. This sample has 55,000 to 70,000 clones, with 80% to 95% found just once. This chain joins TRBV5-4 and TRBJ2-1; TRBD1 might be the D (7 bases). The sample comprised peripheral blood mononuclear cells (PBMCs). The source of this sequence is a man between 40 and 49 years old. The chain's CDR3 is CASSPGLQGNEQFF. Here the CDR3 DNA reads TGTGCCAGCAGCCCAGGACTACAGGGGAATGAGCAGTTCTTC.